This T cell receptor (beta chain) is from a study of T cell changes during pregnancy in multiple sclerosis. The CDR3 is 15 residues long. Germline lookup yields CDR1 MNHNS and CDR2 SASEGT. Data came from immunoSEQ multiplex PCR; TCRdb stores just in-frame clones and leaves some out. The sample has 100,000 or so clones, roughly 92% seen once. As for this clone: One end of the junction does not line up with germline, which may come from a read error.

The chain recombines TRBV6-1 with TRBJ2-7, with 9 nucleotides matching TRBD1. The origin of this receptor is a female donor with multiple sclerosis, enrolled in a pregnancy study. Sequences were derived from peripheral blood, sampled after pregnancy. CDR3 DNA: TGTGCCAGCAGTCAAGCCGGGACAGGGTTCTACGAGCAGTACTTC. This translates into CASSQAGTGFYEQYF.